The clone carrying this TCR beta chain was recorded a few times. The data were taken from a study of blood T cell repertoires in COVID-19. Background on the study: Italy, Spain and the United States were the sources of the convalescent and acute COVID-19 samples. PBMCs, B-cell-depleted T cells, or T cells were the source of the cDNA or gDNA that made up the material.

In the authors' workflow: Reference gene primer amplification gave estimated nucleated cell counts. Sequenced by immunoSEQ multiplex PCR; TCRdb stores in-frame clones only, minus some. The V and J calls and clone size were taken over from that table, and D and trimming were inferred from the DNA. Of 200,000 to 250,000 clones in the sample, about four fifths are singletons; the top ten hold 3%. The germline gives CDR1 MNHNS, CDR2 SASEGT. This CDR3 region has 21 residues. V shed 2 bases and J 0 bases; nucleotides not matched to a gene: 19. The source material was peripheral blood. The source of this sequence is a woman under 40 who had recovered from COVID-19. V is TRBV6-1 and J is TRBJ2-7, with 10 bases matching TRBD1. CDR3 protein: CASSEPAKDRGNSGYSYEQYF. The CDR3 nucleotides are TGTGCCAGCAGTGAACCCGCCAAGGACAGGGGGAATAGCGGGTACTCCTACGAGCAGTACTTC.